The 19 T cell receptor beta chains given below trace back to one sample, sequenced in a study of blood T cells in healthy people across ages. A second roughly 6 to 12 cycle PCR used barcoded and J-beta primers. Via MiXCR, TCRdb re-called the 5' RACE reads, giving one row per CDR3 protein. The repertoire holds under 850,000 distinct CDR3 sequences, about 37% seen once, with 13% in the top ten. Sequencing was done on a sample of blood. These receptors were taken from a young man in good health.

As regards this clonotype: A much larger clone is a single base away; this may be a read error. The chain employs TRBV5-1 and TRBJ2-7, with 9 nucleotides matching TRBD1. Germline CDR1 is SGHRS and CDR2 is YFSETQ. The CDR3 loop spans 15 amino acids. CDR3 coding DNA: TGCACCAGCAGCGAGGGACAGGGACTGACCTACGAGCAGTACTTC. Translation: CTSSEGQGLTYEQYF.

Only a few counts were recorded for this clonotype. The chain is built from TRBV12-3 or TRBV12-4 and TRBJ2-1, with D possibly matching TRBD1 (7 bases). The J call may be in error: the DNA end matches TRBJ2-7 better. CDR3 size: 14 residues. The CDR3 here is CASRRDSGYNEQYF. The CDR3 nucleotides are TGTGCCAGCAGAAGGGACAGCGGGTACAATGAGCAGTACTTC.

The V gene is TRBV7-2, the J gene TRBJ2-3; perhaps TRBD1 as D (6 bases). V was cut by 4 bases and J by 5 bases, with 25 bases left in between. CDR3 length equals 18 residues. The germline V gene encodes CDR1 SGHTA and CDR2 FQGNSA. This CDR3 reads CASSSTYRGGGGLDTQYF. In nucleotides, the CDR3 is TGTGCCAGCAGCTCAACCTACCGTGGGGGCGGTGGGTTAGATACGCAGTATTTT. The full variable domain, completed using reference TRBV7-2 and TRBJ2-3, is GAGVSQSPSNKVTEKGKDVELRCDPISGHTALYWYRQSLGQGLEFLIYFQGNSAPDKSGLPSDRFSAERTGGSVSTLTIQRTQQEDSAVYLCASSSTYRGGGGLDTQYFGPGTRLTVL.

Concerning this clonotype: This clone may be a read error of a much larger clone one base away. The rearrangement uses TRBV7-2 and TRBJ2-3, with D perhaps matching TRBD1 (6 bases). Between the trimmed V and J ends, which lost 4 bases and 1 base, there was a span of 15 bases. Germline assignment: CDR1 SGHTA and CDR2 FQGNSA. The CDR3 runs to 16 residues. The CDR3 DNA sequence: TGTGCCAGCAGCTCCAGGACAGTTGCTGGCACAGATACGCAGTATTTT. Its protein is CASSSRTVAGTDTQYF.

This clonotype was seen a handful of times. V and J are TRBV20-1 and TRBJ1-5; TRBD1 agrees at 9 bases. The germline gives CDR1 DFQATT, CDR2 SNEGSKA (reference sequence). Germline trimming cut 6 bases from V and 2 bases from J; bases unmatched to any gene: 8. This CDR3 spans 15 amino acids. CDR3 nucleotide sequence: TGCAGTGCAACACAGGGGGCGATCCGCAATCAGCCCCAGCATTTT. Translation: CSATQGAIRNQPQHF.

This clonotype appeared a few times. The CDR3 reads CASSHPGERGTEAFF. CDR3 DNA: TGTGCCAGCAGTCACCCAGGGGAACGGGGCACTGAAGCTTTCTTT. V gene TRBV6-2 or TRBV6-3 combines with J gene TRBJ1-1, with D tentatively TRBD1 (6 bases). Germline loops: CDR1 MNHEY, CDR2 SVGEGT. This CDR3 has 15 amino acids. V lost 5 bases and J lost 4, with 17 bases in between.

This clonotype turned up a few times. The chain combines TRBV5-1 with TRBJ2-5, with D maybe TRBD1 (5 bases). The V gene's germline CDR1 is SGHRS and CDR2 YFSETQ. The CDR3 sequence is 13 residues long. The germline V and J ends were trimmed by 4 bases and 2 bases, with 9 bases remaining between them. CDR3: CASSRTFQETQYF. CDR3 DNA sequence: TGCGCCAGCAGCAGGACATTTCAAGAGACCCAGTACTTC.

CDR3: CAWEPRQGKGSPLHF. In DNA, the CDR3 is TGTGCCTGGGAGCCTCGACAGGGAAAGGGGTCACCCCTCCACTTT. V is TRBV30 and J is TRBJ1-6; 7 bases match TRBD1. Germline loops: CDR1 GTSNPN, CDR2 SVGIG (reference sequence). J lost 10 bases, V lost 5 bases, and 14 bases had no gene match. CDR3 length: 15 amino acids. The full variable domain, with the rest looked up from reference TRBV30 and TRBJ1-6, is SQTIHQWPATLVQPVGSPLSLECTVEGTSNPNLYWYRQAAGRGLQLLFYSVGIGQISSEVPQNLSASRPQDRQFILSSKKLLLSDSGFYLCAWEPRQGKGSPLHFGNGTRLTVT.

On this clonotype itself: The junction shows a germline mismatch at one end, possibly a read error. The chain joins TRBV20-1 to TRBJ1-2, with D unclear. The CDR3 is 12 amino acids. Germline-derived CDR1 and CDR2 are DFQATT and SNEGSKA (reference sequence). The CDR3: CGATPGVYGYTF. For the CDR3, the DNA is TGCGGTGCTACACCGGGCGTCTATGGCTACACCTTC.

The chain recombines TRBV19 with TRBJ1-5; TRBD1 matches 7 bases. There are 14 residues in the CDR3. After removal of 8 bases from V and 2 bases from J, the junction contained 6 bases not matched to a gene. Germline CDR1 is LNHDA and CDR2 is SQIVND (reference sequence). This chain's CDR3 is CASGPTGGNQPQHF. The DNA of the CDR3 is TGTGCCAGTGGACCTACAGGGGGCAATCAGCCCCAGCATTTT.

V and J are TRBV6-6 and TRBJ2-2, with TRBD1 identical over 9 bases. The CDR3 length is 16 residues. Germline-derived CDR1 and CDR2 are MNHNY and SVGAGI (reference sequence). The J segment lost 1 base and the V segment lost 5 bases, leaving 5 bases of the junction unmatched. CDR3 in DNA: TGTGCCAGCAGTACCCGACAGGGGGTGAACACCGGGGAGCTGTTTTTT. It encodes CASSTRQGVNTGELFF.

This clonotype showed up many times. This chain joins TRBV4-1 and TRBJ1-5; no reliable D call. Between the trimmed V and J ends, which lost 4 bases and 4 bases, there was a span of 14 bases. The CDR3 loop spans 15 amino acids. Looked up from germline, CDR1 is MGHRA and CDR2 is YSYEKL. This chain's CDR3 is CASSPLISGNQPQHF. CDR3 nucleotides: TGCGCCAGCAGCCCCCTGATTTCAGGTAATCAGCCCCAGCATTTT.

This chain joins TRBV7-3 and TRBJ2-7; D is unresolved. The germline V gene encodes CDR1 SGHTA and CDR2 FQGTGA. The CDR3 extends over 14 amino acids. V was shortened by 3 bases and J by 3 bases, with 12 bases between the two germline ends. CDR3 sequence reads: CASSFPGFDYEQYF. In DNA form, the CDR3 reads TGTGCCAGCAGCTTCCCCGGGTTCGACTACGAGCAGTACTTC.

The CDR3 coding sequence is TGTGCCAGCAGTTACGGGACGGAGCCCCAGCATTTT. This translates into CASSYGTEPQHF. This chain uses TRBV6-2 or TRBV6-3 with TRBJ1-5; tentatively, D is TRBD1 (5 bases). This CDR3 comprises 12 residues. Germline-derived CDR1 and CDR2 are MNHEY and SVGEGT. V lost 2 bases and J lost 8, with 7 bases in between.

In its sample, this clonotype was seen a few times. The rearrangement links TRBV4-2 to TRBJ2-2; no reliable D call. Trimming left V 1 base short and J 1 base short, with 7 bases between. Germline V gene data show CDR1 as LGHNA and CDR2 as YNFKEQ. CDR3 length: 15 amino acids. Written as DNA, the CDR3 is TGTGCCAGCAGCCAAGGCCATATGAACACCGGGGAGCTGTTTTTT. Translation: CASSQGHMNTGELFF.

V is TRBV6-2 or TRBV6-3 and J is TRBJ2-7; 7 bases line up with TRBD2. The J call may be mistaken, given a closer DNA end match to TRBJ2-5. This CDR3 comprises 15 residues. CDR1 MNHEY and CDR2 SVGEGT come from the germline V gene. The CDR3 sequence is CASSYGRDRRETQYF. The CDR3 bases are TGTGCCAGCAGTTACGGGAGGGATCGGCGAGAGACCCAGTACTTC.

J is TRBJ1-1 and V is TRBV5-1; weak D call: TRBD1 (5 bases). The V and J ends lost 0 bases and 0 bases respectively, with 18 bases between them. Germline CDR1 SGHRS, CDR2 YFSETQ. CDR3 length: 18 residues. The CDR3 nucleotides read TGCGCCAGCAGCTTGGTTCCTTTTGGGACGGACATGAACACTGAAGCTTTCTTT. Translated, it gives CASSLVPFGTDMNTEAFF.

The chain is built from TRBV10-3 and TRBJ2-6; D is ambiguous. CDR3 size: 16 residues. Trimming shortened V by 2 bases and J by 1 base, and 9 bases separated the two germline ends. Per the germline V gene, CDR1 is ENHRY and CDR2 is SYGVKD. In DNA form, the CDR3 reads TGTGCCATCAGTGAGCTTGCCGGTTCTGGGGCCAACGTCCTGACTTTC. Its protein is CAISELAGSGANVLTF.

This sequence joins TRBV6-5 and TRBJ2-5; 8 bases are shared with TRBD1. Germline trimming cut 0 bases from V and 11 bases from J; bases unmatched to any gene: 14. CDR3 size: 16 residues. The germline V gene encodes CDR1 MNHEY and CDR2 SVGAGI. For the CDR3, the DNA is TGTGCCAGCAGTTACTCGACCGTAGGACAGGGCTACGGGCAGTACTTC. Translated: CASSYSTVGQGYGQYF.